Here is one T cell receptor beta chain with its context. The data were taken from a study of blood T cell repertoires in COVID-19. The overall study: T cells, B-cell-depleted T cells, or PBMCs supplied cDNA or gDNA.

Assay: immunoSEQ multiplex PCR; the TCRdb copy retains only in-frame clones and omits some. There are around 200,000 clones in the sample; roughly four fifths occur only once, and around 6.1% lies in the top ten. V lost 6 bases to trimming and J lost 6 bases, with 18 bases between them. Germline CDR1 is LNHDA and CDR2 is SQIVND (reference sequence). The CDR3 is 14 amino acids. The clonotype was recovered from a woman aged 40 to 50 with acute or convalescent COVID-19. What was sequenced was peripheral blood. The genes are TRBV19 and TRBJ2-7, with no clear D. The CDR3 spells CASSPVSGFGEQYF. The CDR3 DNA is TGTGCCAGTAGCCCAGTCTCCGGGTTCGGCGAGCAGTACTTC.